The 8 T cell receptor beta chains given below trace back to one sample, sequenced in a study of T cells in women clearing cervical HPV infection. Method: immunoSEQ multiplex PCR; TCRdb's copy keeps in-frame clones and lacks some. The specimen's table records approximately 16,000 clones. Sequencing input: blood buffy coat. These receptors came from a woman aged 18-69 years with a cervical HPV16 infection that either progressed to CIN3+ or cleared (not recorded which).

Of note for this clone: The DNA ends 3 residues before the CDR3 does, and the rest of the CDR3 is filled in from the germline J gene. The chain is built from TRBV28 and TRBJ1-2; no definite D call. V lost 3 bases, J lost 2 bases, and 7 bases lay in between. This CDR3 has 13 amino acids. The V gene's germline CDR1 is MDHEN and CDR2 SYDVKM. The CDR3 bases that were read are TGTGCCAGCAGTTTGGGCTGGAACTATGGC. Its protein is CASSLGWNYG. The entire CDR3 reads CASSLGWNYGYTF.

In the case of this clone: The CDR3 is cut off 3 residues early in the read; its end comes from the germline J gene. V is TRBV4-1 and J is TRBJ1-6; D is unresolved. The CDR3 has 16 amino acids. Germline CDR1 MGHRA, CDR2 YSYEKL. Trimming removed 4 bases from V and 6 bases from J, with 16 bases in between. CDR3 DNA, as far as it was read: TGCGCCAGCAGCCTCCTCATACCTACCGGTAATTCACCC. This encodes CASSLLIPTGNSP. The full CDR3 reads CASSLLIPTGNSPLHF.

Details on this clone: The read ends 3 residues shy of where the CDR3 ends; the end is completed using the germline J gene. V is TRBV14 and J is TRBJ2-7; no clear D. The CDR3 loop spans 15 amino acids. V was cut by 2 bases and J by 3 bases, with 14 bases left in between. The germline CDR1 and CDR2 sequences are SGHDN and FVKESK. Incomplete CDR3 DNA: TGTGCCAGCAGCCAACACCTTACAGAGAGCTACGAG. The encoded protein is CASSQHLTESYE. The entire CDR3 sequence reads CASSQHLTESYEQYF.

Concerning this clone itself: The DNA ends 3 residues before the CDR3 does, and the rest of the CDR3 is filled in from the germline J gene. The chain carries TRBV7-2 and TRBJ2-5; D gene uncertain. Trimming pared 5 bases from V and 2 bases from J, leaving 3 bases between. The CDR3 extends over 11 amino acids. The V gene's germline CDR1 is SGHTA and CDR2 FQGNSA. The part of the CDR3 DNA that was read is TGTGCCAGCAGCGTACAAGAGACC. It is translated as CASSVQET. The CDR3 as a whole reads CASSVQETQYF.

With respect to this clone: Sequencing ends 3 residues short of the CDR3 end; the germline J gene provides the rest. The chain links TRBV20-1 to TRBJ2-3, with 13 bases fitting TRBD2. Trimming removed 4 bases from V and 0 bases from J; junction bases left unmatched: 7. The CDR3 spans 17 residues. Germline CDR1 and CDR2: DFQATT and SNEGSKA (reference sequence). CDR3 DNA, as far as it was read: TGCAGTGCTACCCGACTAGCGGGGGGACTTAGCACAGATACG. It specifies CSATRLAGGLSTDT. The complete CDR3 sequence is CSATRLAGGLSTDTQYF.

With respect to this clone: The read terminates 3 residues ahead of where the CDR3 ends, so the germline J gene completes it. This sequence joins TRBV12-3 or TRBV12-4 and TRBJ2-2; 9 bases align to TRBD1. The CDR3 is 15 residues long. Trimming took 3 bases from V and 5 from J; bases not matched to a gene: 4. CDR3 bases read: TGTGCCAGCAGTTTGGGACAGGGAACGACCGGGGAG. It translates to CASSLGQGTTGE. The whole CDR3 protein is CASSLGQGTTGELFF.

Points on this clone: The read ends 3 residues early relative to the CDR3; the germline J gene fills the gap. V gene TRBV7-2 combines with J gene TRBJ2-5; TRBD1 is a possible D gene (6 bases). CDR1 and CDR2 from the germline V gene are SGHTA and FQGNSA. This CDR3 comprises 15 residues. The ends were cut back, 3 bases at V and 5 bases at J, with 16 bases in the middle. The CDR3 reads CASSFQTGARETQYF. CDR3 DNA (partial): TGTGCCAGCAGCTTCCAGACAGGAGCGAGGGAGACC.

Comment on this clone: The read terminates 3 residues before the CDR3 end, so the remaining end is supplied by the germline J gene. The rearrangement joins TRBV6-2 or TRBV6-3 to TRBJ2-3, with D possibly matching TRBD1 (6 bases). The CDR3 totals 16 residues. Between the trimmed V and J ends, which lost 2 bases and 1 base, there was a span of 13 bases. CDR1 and CDR2 from the germline V gene are MNHEY and SVGEGT. The CDR3 sequence: CASSYTNRVGTDTQYF. The sequenced CDR3 bases are TGTGCCAGCAGTTACACGAACAGGGTGGGCACAGATACG.